What follows describes a single T cell receptor beta chain. This CDR3 spans 16 amino acids. Germline loops: CDR1 SGDLS, CDR2 YYNGEE. V shed 3 bases and J shed 5 bases, with 20 bases lying between them. Donors in Cohort 3 who had recovered were those with two negative PCRs, healthcare professional clearance, or resolution of their symptoms. The data originate from a study of blood T cell repertoires in COVID-19. At the level of the study: Italy, Spain and the United States were the sources of the convalescent and acute COVID-19 samples.

The repertoire was sequenced with immunoSEQ multiplex PCR; TCRdb's copy has only in-frame clones and lacks some. Here the sample spans 200,000 to 300,000 clones, 85% to 90% being singletons. V and J are TRBV9 and TRBJ1-1, with D tentatively TRBD1 (5 bases). The sequencing input was PBMCs or T cells enriched from blood (not recorded which). The receptor's source is a man between 40 and 49 years old who had recovered from COVID-19. The CDR3, as DNA: TGTGCCAGCAGCGCCCACGGTGTGGTTGGGGGGACTGAAGCTTTCTTT. Protein product: CASSAHGVVGGTEAFF. Full variable domain (outside the CDR3, taken from reference TRBV9 and TRBJ1-1): DSGVTQTPKHLITATGQRVTLRCSPRSGDLSVYWYQQSLDQGLQFLIQYYNGEERAKGNILERFSAQQFPDLHSELNLSSLELGDSALYFCASSAHGVVGGTEAFFGQGTRLTVV.